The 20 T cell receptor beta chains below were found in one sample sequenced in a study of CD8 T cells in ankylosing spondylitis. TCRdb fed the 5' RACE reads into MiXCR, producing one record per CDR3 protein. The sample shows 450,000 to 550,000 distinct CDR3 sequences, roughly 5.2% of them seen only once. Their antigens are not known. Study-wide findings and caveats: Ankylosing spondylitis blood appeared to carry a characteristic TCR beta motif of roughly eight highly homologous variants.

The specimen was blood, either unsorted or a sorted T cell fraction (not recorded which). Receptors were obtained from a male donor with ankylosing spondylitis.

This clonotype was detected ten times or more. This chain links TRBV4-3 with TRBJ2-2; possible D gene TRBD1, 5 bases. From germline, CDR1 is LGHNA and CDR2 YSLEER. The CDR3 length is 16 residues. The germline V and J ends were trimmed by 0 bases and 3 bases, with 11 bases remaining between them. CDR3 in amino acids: CASSQDPRVDTGELFF. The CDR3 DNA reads TGCGCCAGCAGCCAAGATCCCAGGGTCGACACCGGGGAGCTGTTTTTT.

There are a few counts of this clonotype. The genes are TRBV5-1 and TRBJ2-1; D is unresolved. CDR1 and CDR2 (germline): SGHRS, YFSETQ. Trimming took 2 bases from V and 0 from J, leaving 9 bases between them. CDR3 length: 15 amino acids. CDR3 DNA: TGCGCCAGCAGCTTTCAGGTCAGCTCCTACAATGAGCAGTTCTTC. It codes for CASSFQVSSYNEQFF.

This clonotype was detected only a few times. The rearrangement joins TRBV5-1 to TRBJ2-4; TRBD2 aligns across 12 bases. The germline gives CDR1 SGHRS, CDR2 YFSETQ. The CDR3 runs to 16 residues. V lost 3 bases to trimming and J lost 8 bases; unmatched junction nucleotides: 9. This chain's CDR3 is CASSSGLAGMADIQYF. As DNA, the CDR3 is TGCGCCAGCAGCTCTGGACTAGCGGGAATGGCGGACATTCAGTACTTC.

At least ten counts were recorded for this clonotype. The CDR3 DNA is TGTGCCATCAGCGGTAGACAGGGGGCGAGGGTAGATACGCAGTATTTT. It codes for CAISGRQGARVDTQYF. This chain connects TRBV10-3 to TRBJ2-3; TRBD1 agrees at 10 bases. V gave up 6 bases and J gave up 5 bases; unmatched junction bases: 11. The CDR3 sequence is 16 residues long. Germline V gene sequence: CDR1 ENHRY, CDR2 SYGVKD.

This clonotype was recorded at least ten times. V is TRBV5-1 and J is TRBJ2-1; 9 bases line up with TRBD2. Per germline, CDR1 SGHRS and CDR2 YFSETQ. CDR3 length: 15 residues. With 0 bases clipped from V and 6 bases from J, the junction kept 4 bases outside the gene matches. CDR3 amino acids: CASSLGLAEINEQFF. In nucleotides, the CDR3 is TGCGCCAGCAGCTTGGGACTAGCGGAGATCAATGAGCAGTTCTTC.

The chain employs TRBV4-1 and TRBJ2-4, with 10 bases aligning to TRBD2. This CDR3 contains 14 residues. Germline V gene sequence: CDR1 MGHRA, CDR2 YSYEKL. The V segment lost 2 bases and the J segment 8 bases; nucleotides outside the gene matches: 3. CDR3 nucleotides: TGCGCCAGCAGCCAACGGCTAGCGGGGGACATTCAGTACTTC. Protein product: CASSQRLAGDIQYF.

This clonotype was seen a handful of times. The CDR3 spells CAINGGGSTEAFF. The CDR3 nucleotides read TGTGCCATCAATGGGGGCGGGAGCACTGAAGCTTTCTTT. V and J are TRBV10-3 and TRBJ1-1; a possible D gene is TRBD1 (6 bases). V was shortened by 7 bases and J by 4 bases, with 13 bases between the two germline ends. The length of the CDR3 is 13 residues. Germline V lookup: CDR1 ENHRY, CDR2 SYGVKD.

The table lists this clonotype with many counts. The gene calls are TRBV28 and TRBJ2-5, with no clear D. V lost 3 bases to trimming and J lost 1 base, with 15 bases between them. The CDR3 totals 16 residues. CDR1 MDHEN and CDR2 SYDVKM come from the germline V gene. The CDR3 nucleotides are TGTGCCAGCAGTTTGAGTAAGACCTCGCTCCAAGAGACCCAGTACTTC. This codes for CASSLSKTSLQETQYF.

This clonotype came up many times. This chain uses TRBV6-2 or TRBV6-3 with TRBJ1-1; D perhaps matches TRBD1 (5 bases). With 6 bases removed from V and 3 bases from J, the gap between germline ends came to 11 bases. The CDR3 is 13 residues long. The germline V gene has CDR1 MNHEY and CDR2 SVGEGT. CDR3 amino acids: CASSFWGDTEAFF. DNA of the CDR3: TGTGCCAGCAGCTTTTGGGGGGACACTGAAGCTTTCTTT.

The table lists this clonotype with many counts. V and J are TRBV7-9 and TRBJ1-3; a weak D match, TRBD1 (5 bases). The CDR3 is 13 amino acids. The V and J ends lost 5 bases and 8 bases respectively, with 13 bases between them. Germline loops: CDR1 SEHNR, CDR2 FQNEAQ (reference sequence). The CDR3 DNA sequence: TGTGCCAGCAGCCCGCCGGGGCCGGACACCATATATTTT. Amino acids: CASSPPGPDTIYF.

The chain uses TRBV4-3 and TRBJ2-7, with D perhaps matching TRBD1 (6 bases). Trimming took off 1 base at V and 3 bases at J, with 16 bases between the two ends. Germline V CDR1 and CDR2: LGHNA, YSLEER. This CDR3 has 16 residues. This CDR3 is CASSQGPGTPDYEQYF. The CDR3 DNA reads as TGCGCCAGCAGCCAAGGCCCCGGGACACCTGACTACGAGCAGTACTTC.

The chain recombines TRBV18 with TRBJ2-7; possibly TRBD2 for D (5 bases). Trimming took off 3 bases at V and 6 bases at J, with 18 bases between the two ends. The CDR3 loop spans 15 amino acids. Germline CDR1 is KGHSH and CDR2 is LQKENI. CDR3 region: CASSPGGQITLEQYF. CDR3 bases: TGTGCCAGCTCACCCGGAGGCCAAATTACCCTCGAGCAGTACTTC. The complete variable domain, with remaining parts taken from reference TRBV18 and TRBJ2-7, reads NAGVMQNPRHLVRRRGQEARLRCSPMKGHSHVYWYRQLPEEGLKFMVYLQKENIIDESGMPKERFSAEFPKEGPSILRIQQVVRGDSAAYFCASSPGGQITLEQYFGPGTRLTVT.

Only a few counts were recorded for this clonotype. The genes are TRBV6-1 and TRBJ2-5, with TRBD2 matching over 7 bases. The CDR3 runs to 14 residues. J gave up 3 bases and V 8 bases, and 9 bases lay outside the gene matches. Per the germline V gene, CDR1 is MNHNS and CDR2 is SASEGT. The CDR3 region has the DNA TGTGCCAGCGGGAGGGGAGGATGGGAAGAGACCCAGTACTTC. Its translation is CASGRGGWEETQYF.

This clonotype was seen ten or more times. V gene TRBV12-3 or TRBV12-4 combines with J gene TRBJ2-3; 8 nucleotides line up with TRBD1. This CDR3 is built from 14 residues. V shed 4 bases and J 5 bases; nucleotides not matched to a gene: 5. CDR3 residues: CASSSGQGRDTQYF. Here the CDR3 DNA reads TGTGCCAGCAGTTCCGGACAGGGCAGAGATACGCAGTATTTT.

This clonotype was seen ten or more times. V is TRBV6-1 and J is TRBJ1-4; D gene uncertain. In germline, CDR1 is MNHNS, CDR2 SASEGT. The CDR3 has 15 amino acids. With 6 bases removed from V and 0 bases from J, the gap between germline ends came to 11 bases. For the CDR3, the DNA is TGTGCCAGCAGCCTCGCGGGCTCAACTAATGAAAAACTGTTTTTT. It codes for CASSLAGSTNEKLFF.

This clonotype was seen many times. CDR3 coding DNA: TGTGCCAGCAGCATAAGGGGGCTAACTGAAGCTTTCTTT. It translates to CASSIRGLTEAFF. V and J are TRBV7-2 and TRBJ1-1; 7 bases fit TRBD1. The CDR3 is 13 residues long. Unmatched junction bases numbered 5, after V lost 5 bases and J lost 5 bases. Germline values: CDR1 SGHTA, CDR2 FQGNSA.

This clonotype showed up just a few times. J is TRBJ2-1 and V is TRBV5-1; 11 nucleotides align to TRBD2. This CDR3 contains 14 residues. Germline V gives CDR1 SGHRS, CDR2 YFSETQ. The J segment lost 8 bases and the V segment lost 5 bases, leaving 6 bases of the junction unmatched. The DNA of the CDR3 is TGCGCCAGCAGGCAACTAGCGGGAGACGATGAGCAGTTCTTC. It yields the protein CASRQLAGDDEQFF.

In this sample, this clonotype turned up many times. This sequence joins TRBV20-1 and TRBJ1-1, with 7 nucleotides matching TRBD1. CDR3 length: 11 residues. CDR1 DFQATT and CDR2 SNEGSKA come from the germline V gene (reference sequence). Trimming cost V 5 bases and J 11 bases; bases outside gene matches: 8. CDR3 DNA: TGCAGTGCTCAACGGGACAGTTCGGCTTTCTTT. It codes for CSAQRDSSAFF.

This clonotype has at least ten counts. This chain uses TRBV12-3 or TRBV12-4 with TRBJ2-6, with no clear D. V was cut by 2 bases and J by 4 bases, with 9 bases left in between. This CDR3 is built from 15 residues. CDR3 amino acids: CASSLWTPGANVLTF. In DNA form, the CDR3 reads TGTGCCAGCAGTTTATGGACCCCCGGGGCCAACGTCCTGACTTTC.

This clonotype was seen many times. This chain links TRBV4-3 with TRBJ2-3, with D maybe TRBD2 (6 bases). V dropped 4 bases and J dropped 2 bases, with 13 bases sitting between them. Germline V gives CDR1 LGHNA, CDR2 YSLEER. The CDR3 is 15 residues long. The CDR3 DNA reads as TGCGCCAGCAGCCTCGGGGGTTATAACACAGATACGCAGTATTTT. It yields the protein CASSLGGYNTDTQYF.